A single sample gave rise to the 27 T cell receptor beta chains below, sequenced in a study of cytomegalovirus exposure and HLA in healthy donors. Primers: 60 Vbeta forward and 13 Jbeta reverse. The method was immunoSEQ multiplex PCR; TCRdb's version includes in-frame clones alone and lacks a portion of them. The data contain under 200,000 clones, 84% of them seen just once; the ten biggest clones take up around 2%. Sequencing input: PBMCs. Source of these receptors: a man between 18 and 29 years old in good health and CMV-seronegative.

The rearrangement joins TRBV5-4 to TRBJ2-7; TRBD2 matches at 9 bases. Germline CDR1 reads SGHNT; CDR2 reads YYREEE (reference sequence). This CDR3 contains 15 residues. The junction had 5 bases not matched to a gene; V was cut back by 0 bases and J by 4 bases. CDR3 bases: TGTGCCAGCAGCTTGGGGGGACTAGCAGGATACGAGCAGTACTTC. Translating gives CASSLGGLAGYEQYF.

The chain joins TRBV28 to TRBJ1-2; 8 nucleotides align to TRBD1. Per the germline V gene, CDR1 is MDHEN and CDR2 is SYDVKM. The CDR3 runs to 12 residues. Trimming at V came to 7 bases and at J to 6 bases, leaving 4 bases not matched to a gene. The CDR3 loop is CASKGQEHGYTF. CDR3 coding DNA: TGTGCCAGCAAGGGACAGGAACATGGCTACACCTTC.

The gene calls are TRBV6-1 and TRBJ2-7; perhaps TRBD2 as D (7 bases). The germline V gene encodes CDR1 MNHNS and CDR2 SASEGT. This CDR3 comprises 14 residues. V was trimmed by 1 base and J by 6 bases, leaving 13 bases between them. This CDR3 reads CASSEGGGLSEQYF. The CDR3 nucleotides are TGTGCCAGCAGTGAAGGGGGGGGGCTCAGCGAGCAGTACTTC.

The chain joins TRBV18 to TRBJ1-5, with a tentative D call TRBD1 (6 bases). V lost 6 bases and J 5 bases, leaving 14 bases between the germline ends. Germline CDR1 is KGHSH and CDR2 is LQKENI. This CDR3 has 14 amino acids. The CDR3 region has the DNA TGTGCCAGCTCGGTACAGGGTATGGATCAGCCCCAGCATTTT. It codes for CASSVQGMDQPQHF.

This chain joins TRBV11-2 and TRBJ2-3, with a weak D call TRBD2 (5 bases). This CDR3 is 14 amino acids long. Germline CDR1 and CDR2: SGHAT and FQNNGV. V was shortened by 5 bases and J by 0 bases, with 9 bases between the two germline ends. The CDR3 is CASSPQRSTDTQYF. CDR3 in DNA: TGTGCCAGCAGCCCCCAGCGGAGCACAGATACGCAGTATTTT.

J is TRBJ2-2 and V is TRBV28, with D perhaps matching TRBD1 (5 bases). V lost 2 bases and J 0 bases, leaving 7 bases between the germline ends. Germline CDR1 and CDR2: MDHEN and SYDVKM. CDR3 length: 15 amino acids. This CDR3 reads CASSLGAANTGELFF. The DNA for the CDR3 is TGTGCCAGCAGTTTAGGGGCAGCGAACACCGGGGAGCTGTTTTTT.

V usage is TRBV7-3 and J usage is TRBJ2-2; a possible D gene is TRBD2 (5 bases). The CDR3 totals 16 residues. Trimming removed 5 bases from V and 5 bases from J, with 18 bases in between. CDR1 is SGHTA and CDR2 is FQGTGA in the germline V gene. The CDR3 DNA follows: TGTGCCAGCAGCCCACCAGTCGGGGTCGGTACCGGGGAGCTGTTTTTT. It translates to CASSPPVGVGTGELFF.

V usage is TRBV6-5 and J usage is TRBJ2-5; D is possibly TRBD1 (5 bases). V lost 5 bases and J 2 bases, leaving 12 bases between the germline ends. This CDR3 region has 14 residues. The germline gives CDR1 MNHEY, CDR2 SVGAGI. The CDR3 sequence is CASSRPPGQETQYF. CDR3 bases: TGTGCCAGCAGTCGCCCCCCAGGGCAAGAGACCCAGTACTTC.

The chain joins TRBV28 to TRBJ2-1, with 9 positions matching TRBD1. V shed 1 base and J 4 bases; nucleotides not matched to a gene: 5. Germline CDR1 MDHEN, CDR2 SYDVKM. The CDR3 spans 16 residues. CDR3 in amino acids: CASSLFRDRVYNEQFF. CDR3 coding DNA: TGTGCCAGCAGTTTATTTCGGGACAGGGTTTACAATGAGCAGTTCTTC.

The chain couples TRBV5-6 to TRBJ2-5, with 8 positions matching TRBD2. V dropped 0 bases and J dropped 1; count of bases not matched to a gene: 2. Germline assignment: CDR1 SGHDT and CDR2 YYEEEE. The CDR3 has 15 residues. DNA of the CDR3: TGTGCCAGCAGCTTGGGAGCGGGAGCCCAAGAGACCCAGTACTTC. Translated: CASSLGAGAQETQYF.

V and J are TRBV10-3 and TRBJ2-1; 13 positions match TRBD2. Germline CDR1 reads ENHRY; CDR2 reads SYGVKD. The CDR3 sequence is 16 residues long. V shed 4 bases, J shed 4 bases, and the junction held 4 bases outside the gene matches. The DNA of the CDR3 is TGTGCCATCAGTGCTGGGACTAGCGGGGTGTACAATGAGCAGTTCTTC. Translation gives CAISAGTSGVYNEQFF.

The chain couples TRBV11-2 to TRBJ2-7; D possibly corresponds to TRBD2 (6 bases). From germline, CDR1 is SGHAT and CDR2 FQNNGV. The CDR3 covers 16 residues. V was trimmed by 5 bases and J by 1 base, leaving 18 bases between them. The chain's CDR3 is CASSRRGDSRSYEQYF. The CDR3 bases are TGTGCCAGCAGCCGTCGAGGGGACTCACGATCCTACGAGCAGTACTTC.

Here the CDR3 reads CASSQEIRSTGTEAFF. CDR3 DNA sequence: TGCGCCAGCAGCCAAGAAATACGCTCTACCGGGACTGAAGCTTTCTTT. The J gene is TRBJ1-1, the V gene TRBV4-3, with D hard to call. Per the germline V gene, CDR1 is LGHNA and CDR2 is YSLEER. There are 16 residues in the CDR3. V was shortened by 0 bases and J by 5 bases, with 16 bases between the two germline ends.

The gene calls are TRBV5-4 and TRBJ1-3; TRBD1 agrees at 7 bases. The V gene end was trimmed by 2 bases and the J gene end by 2 bases; junction bases not matched to a gene: 13. Per germline, CDR1 SGHNT and CDR2 YYREEE (reference sequence). The CDR3 consists of 18 residues. CDR3 sequence reads: CASSLWHLEQGAGNTIYF. The CDR3 DNA follows: TGTGCCAGCAGCTTATGGCACCTGGAGCAGGGGGCTGGAAACACCATATATTTT.

This chain joins TRBV7-9 and TRBJ1-1; 8 positions agree with TRBD1. J was trimmed by 7 bases and V by 5 bases; bases with no gene match: 9. The germline CDR1 and CDR2 sequences are SEHNR and FQNEAQ (reference sequence). CDR3 length: 14 residues. The CDR3 region is CASSTMTGDGEAFF. CDR3 sequence (DNA): TGTGCCAGCAGCACGATGACAGGGGACGGTGAAGCTTTCTTT. Full variable domain (outside the CDR3, taken from reference TRBV7-9 and TRBJ1-1): DTGVSQNPRHKITKRGQNVTFRCDPISEHNRLYWYRQTLGQGPEFLTYFQNEAQLEKSRLLSDRFSAERPKGSFSTLEIQRTEQGDSAMYLCASSTMTGDGEAFFGQGTRLTVV.

The chain joins TRBV5-4 to TRBJ1-2; D perhaps matches TRBD1 (6 bases). The germline gives CDR1 SGHNT, CDR2 YYREEE (reference sequence). The CDR3 is made up of 14 amino acids. The V gene lost 4 bases and the J gene lost 4 bases, with 14 bases spanning the gap. CDR3 loop: CASSRDISGYGYTF. The CDR3 DNA reads as TGTGCCAGCAGCAGGGACATCTCTGGCTATGGCTACACCTTC.

This clone has more than one count but fewer than ten. V gene TRBV7-9 combines with J gene TRBJ2-1; TRBD1 aligns across 9 bases. CDR3 length equals 16 residues. With V trimmed by 6 bases and J by 6 bases, 12 bases remained unmatched. Germline V gene sequence: CDR1 SEHNR, CDR2 FQNEAQ (reference sequence). The CDR3 loop is CASRITGGAFGNEQFF. The CDR3 DNA reads TGTGCCAGCAGAATCACAGGGGGCGCGTTCGGCAATGAGCAGTTCTTC. The full variable domain, in which reference TRBV7-9 and TRBJ2-1 provide the parts outside the CDR3, is DTGVSQNPRHKITKRGQNVTFRCDPISEHNRLYWYRQTLGQGPEFLTYFQNEAQLEKSRLLSDRFSAERPKGSFSTLEIQRTEQGDSAMYLCASRITGGAFGNEQFFGPGTRLTVL.

The chain links TRBV7-2 to TRBJ2-3, with TRBD1 as a possible D gene (6 bases). The CDR3 contains 14 residues. Trimming took 4 bases from V and 4 from J, leaving 12 bases between them. Germline V gives CDR1 SGHTA, CDR2 FQGNSA. In DNA, the CDR3 is TGTGCCAGCAGCTCAGCAGGGGCCCCAGATACGCAGTATTTT. The encoded protein is CASSSAGAPDTQYF. The whole variable domain, filled in from reference TRBV7-2 and TRBJ2-3, reads GAGVSQSPSNKVTEKGKDVELRCDPISGHTALYWYRQSLGQGLEFLIYFQGNSAPDKSGLPSDRFSAERTGGSVSTLTIQRTQQEDSAVYLCASSSAGAPDTQYFGPGTRLTVL.

The CDR3 sequence is CASRGTGGTEAFF. CDR3 DNA: TGTGCCAGCAGAGGGACAGGAGGCACTGAAGCTTTCTTT. The chain joins TRBV2 to TRBJ1-1; 8 bases are shared with TRBD1. The CDR3 loop spans 13 amino acids. Trimming took 6 bases from V and 4 from J; bases not matched to a gene: 4. Germline loops: CDR1 SNHLY, CDR2 FYNNEI.

The chain joins TRBV12-5 to TRBJ1-4; D unresolved. This CDR3 is 15 amino acids long. CDR1 is LGHNT and CDR2 is FRNRAP in the germline V gene. The V end was cut by 1 base, the J end by 0 bases, with 6 bases between. The CDR3 is CASGLGGATNEKLFF. In DNA, the CDR3 is TGTGCTAGTGGTTTGGGAGGTGCAACTAATGAAAAACTGTTTTTT. Based on the CDR3 plus reference TRBV12-5 and TRBJ1-4, the full variable domain is DARVTQTPRHKVTEMGQEVTMRCQPILGHNTVFWYRQTMMQGLELLAYFRNRAPLDDSGMPKDRFSAEMPDATLATLKIQPSEPRDSAVYFCASGLGGATNEKLFFGSGTQLSVL.

This clone was recorded a few times. The rearrangement links TRBV6-4 to TRBJ1-2, with D maybe TRBD1 (6 bases). Per germline, CDR1 MRHNA and CDR2 SNTAGT. The CDR3 loop spans 18 amino acids. V lost 2 bases and J 4 bases, leaving 23 bases between the germline ends. The CDR3 is CASSDPQATGPNLYGYTF. DNA for the CDR3: TGTGCCAGCAGTGACCCCCAGGCGACAGGTCCTAACCTCTATGGCTACACCTTC.

The chain is built from TRBV5-1 and TRBJ2-1, with 12 positions matching TRBD2. Germline CDR1 and CDR2: SGHRS and YFSETQ. CDR3 length: 16 residues. V lost 3 bases and J lost 6; bases outside the gene matches: 7. CDR3 sequence reads: CASSSLAGGPLNEQFF. Here the CDR3 DNA reads TGCGCCAGCAGCTCCCTAGCGGGAGGGCCTCTCAATGAGCAGTTCTTC. Supplemented by reference TRBV5-1 and TRBJ2-1, the full variable domain reads KAGVTQTPRYLIKTRGQQVTLSCSPISGHRSVSWYQQTPGQGLQFLFEYFSETQRNKGNFPGRFSGRQFSNSRSEMNVSTLELGDSALYLCASSSLAGGPLNEQFFGPGTRLTVL.

In this sample, this clone turned up once. The chain is built from TRBV5-1 and TRBJ2-3; 12 nucleotides line up with TRBD1. The CDR3 runs to 15 residues. Germline CDR1 and CDR2: SGHRS and YFSETQ. Unmatched junction bases numbered 5, after V lost 6 bases and J lost 3 bases. The chain's CDR3 is CASNSGQGATDTQYF. In nucleotides, the CDR3 is TGCGCCAGCAACTCGGGACAGGGGGCGACAGATACGCAGTATTTT.

The V gene is TRBV28, the J gene TRBJ2-7, with 8 bases aligning to TRBD1. The CDR3 covers 15 residues. Germline CDR1 and CDR2: MDHEN and SYDVKM. The J segment lost 2 bases and the V segment lost 8 bases, leaving 11 bases of the junction unmatched. CDR3 residues: CASPPQGAVTYEQYF. CDR3 in DNA: TGTGCCAGCCCGCCCCAGGGGGCCGTAACCTACGAGCAGTACTTC.

This clone was seen only once. This rearrangement joins TRBV28 to TRBJ2-6; the match to TRBD1 covers 7 bases. The junction had 6 bases not matched to a gene; V was cut back by 6 bases and J by 1 base. The CDR3 runs to 16 residues. The germline gives CDR1 MDHEN, CDR2 SYDVKM. The DNA of the CDR3 is TGTGCCAGCAGGCCCCCACAGGGGTCTGGGGCCAACGTCCTGACTTTC. This translates into CASRPPQGSGANVLTF. Supplemented by reference TRBV28 and TRBJ2-6, the full variable domain reads DVKVTQSSRYLVKRTGEKVFLECVQDMDHENMFWYRQDPGLGLRLIYFSYDVKMKEKGDIPEGYSVSREKKERFSLILESASTNQTSMYLCASRPPQGSGANVLTFGAGSRLTVL.

This chain connects TRBV18 to TRBJ1-6; D is possibly TRBD1 (6 bases). V was cut by 1 base and J by 8 bases, with 9 bases left in between. CDR1 and CDR2 from the germline V gene are KGHSH and LQKENI. The CDR3 is 14 residues long. The CDR3: CASSPRGGDSPLHF. CDR3 nucleotides: TGTGCCAGCTCACCACGGGGGGGCGATTCACCCCTCCACTTT.

V gene TRBV13 combines with J gene TRBJ2-7; 9 bases fit TRBD2. V gave up 4 bases and J gave up 3 bases; unmatched junction bases: 4. This CDR3 is 14 amino acids long. Germline CDR1 PRHDT, CDR2 FYEKMQ (reference sequence). The CDR3 is CASSSSSGSYEQYF. The DNA of the CDR3 is TGTGCCAGCAGCTCTAGTAGCGGGAGCTACGAGCAGTACTTC. The whole variable domain, filled in from reference TRBV13 and TRBJ2-7, reads AAGVIQSPRHLIKEKRETATLKCYPIPRHDTVYWYQQGPGQDPQFLISFYEKMQSDKGSIPDRFSAQQFSDYHSELNMSSLELGDSALYFCASSSSSGSYEQYFGPGTRLTVT.